The 23 T cell receptor beta chains below were found in one sample sequenced in a study of identical twins. MiXCR was run by TCRdb on the 5' RACE reads, yielding one entry per CDR3 protein. The table lists more than 400,000 distinct CDR3 sequences, over 12% of them singletons. These data were also reused for a study on yellow fever vaccine responses in identical twins.

Input material: CD4+ T cells sorted from blood. The receptor set was obtained from a woman aged 18 to 35 in good health.

Only a few counts were recorded for this clonotype. V usage is TRBV12-5 and J usage is TRBJ2-1, with 10 bases that match TRBD2. This CDR3 is 18 amino acids long. From germline, CDR1 is LGHNT and CDR2 FRNRAP. The V and J ends lost 0 bases and 7 bases, in that order; junction bases with no gene match: 12. Written as DNA, the CDR3 is TGTGCTAGTGGTTTGGTAGGAGGACTAGCGGAATGGGGGAATGAGCAGTTCTTC. Translated: CASGLVGGLAEWGNEQFF.

V gene TRBV29-1 combines with J gene TRBJ2-1, with 9 bases that match TRBD2. Looked up from germline, CDR1 is SQVTM and CDR2 is ANQGSEA. The CDR3 loop spans 13 amino acids. The CDR3, as DNA: TGCAGTGGTGGGTCTAGCGGGGTGGGGGAGCAGTTCTTC. Encoded protein: CSGGSSGVGEQFF.

This clonotype was counted at least ten times. The rearrangement uses TRBV18 and TRBJ2-1; TRBD2 might be the D (6 bases). CDR1 and CDR2 (germline): KGHSH, LQKENI. Trimming cost V 5 bases and J 4 bases, with 12 bases left between them. The CDR3 covers 14 residues. CDR3 sequence reads: CASSATGTYNEQFF. The CDR3 nucleotides are TGTGCCAGCTCAGCAACCGGGACTTACAATGAGCAGTTCTTC.

In its sample, this clonotype was seen a few times. The chain couples TRBV5-8 to TRBJ2-1, with D unresolved. Trimming cost V 4 bases and J 9 bases, with 14 bases left between them. The CDR3 loop spans 13 amino acids. Germline V gives CDR1 SGHTS, CDR2 YDEGEE. CDR3 amino acids: CASSLQQLGEQFF. The CDR3 nucleotides read TGTGCCAGCAGCCTCCAGCAACTGGGTGAGCAGTTCTTC.

This clonotype has more than one count but fewer than ten. This chain uses TRBV5-6 with TRBJ1-1; D unclear. Germline V gene data show CDR1 as SGHDT and CDR2 as YYEEEE. The CDR3 is made up of 16 amino acids. V was trimmed by 0 bases and J by 1 base, leaving 13 bases between them. The CDR3 region has the DNA TGTGCCAGCAGCTTGGAAATTGGTCACAAGAACACTGAAGCTTTCTTT. Translating gives CASSLEIGHKNTEAFF.

The table lists this clonotype with a few counts. The chain has TRBV5-5 and TRBJ1-4; D not certain. Between the trimmed V and J ends, which lost 3 bases and 0 bases, there was a span of 9 bases. The CDR3 length is 15 residues. Germline V gives CDR1 SGHKS, CDR2 YYEKEE (reference sequence). CDR3 loop: CASSSSVATNEKLFF. The CDR3, as DNA: TGTGCCAGCAGCTCCTCCGTTGCAACTAATGAAAAACTGTTTTTT. The complete variable domain, with remaining parts taken from reference TRBV5-5 and TRBJ1-4, reads DAGVTQSPTHLIKTRGQQVTLRCSPISGHKSVSWYQQVLGQGPQFIFQYYEKEERGRGNFPDRFSARQFPNYSSELNVNALLLGDSALYLCASSSSVATNEKLFFGSGTQLSVL.

The genes are TRBV3-1 and TRBJ2-1; perhaps TRBD2 as D (6 bases). Trimming left V 0 bases short and J 6 bases short, with 18 bases between. CDR1 and CDR2 (germline): LGHDT, YNNKEL (reference sequence). The CDR3 sequence is 17 residues long. CDR3 region: CASSQEGDGTSGNEQFF. The CDR3 coding sequence is TGTGCCAGCAGCCAAGAGGGTGACGGGACTTCAGGCAATGAGCAGTTCTTC.

The gene calls are TRBV20-1 and TRBJ2-5, with 7 bases that match TRBD1. V dropped 3 bases and J dropped 3; count of bases not matched to a gene: 10. The CDR3 runs 15 residues. Germline values: CDR1 DFQATT, CDR2 SNEGSKA (reference sequence). Here the CDR3 reads CSARGVTGDEETQYF. The CDR3 nucleotides read TGCAGTGCTAGGGGGGTTACAGGGGACGAAGAGACCCAGTACTTC.

This clonotype showed up just a few times. The rearrangement uses TRBV7-8 and TRBJ2-5; 12 bases are a match to TRBD2. CDR3 length equals 14 residues. J was trimmed by 5 bases and V by 5 bases; bases with no gene match: 3. The germline CDR1 and CDR2 sequences are SGHVS and FQNEAQ. The CDR3: CASSTTSGRETQYF. CDR3 DNA: TGTGCCAGCAGCACAACTAGCGGGAGGGAGACCCAGTACTTC.

V gene TRBV7-2 combines with J gene TRBJ1-3; a possible D gene is TRBD1 (5 bases). The CDR3 consists of 17 residues. V lost 5 bases and J 2 bases, leaving 19 bases between the germline ends. Germline CDR1 and CDR2: SGHTA and FQGNSA. The CDR3 spells CASSPTGRGFAGNTIYF. The CDR3 region has the DNA TGTGCCAGCAGCCCAACGGGTCGGGGGTTTGCTGGAAACACCATATATTTT. The whole variable domain, filled in from reference TRBV7-2 and TRBJ1-3, reads GAGVSQSPSNKVTEKGKDVELRCDPISGHTALYWYRQSLGQGLEFLIYFQGNSAPDKSGLPSDRFSAERTGGSVSTLTIQRTQQEDSAVYLCASSPTGRGFAGNTIYFGEGSWLTVV.

This clonotype has more than one count but fewer than ten. The genes are TRBV6-5 and TRBJ2-7, with TRBD1 as a possible D gene (6 bases). The CDR3 is 13 residues long. Trimming removed 2 bases from V and 3 bases from J, with 8 bases in between. CDR1 is MNHEY and CDR2 is SVGAGI in the germline V gene. The CDR3 sequence: CASSYGGLYEQYF. CDR3 in DNA: TGTGCCAGCAGTTACGGGGGCCTCTACGAGCAGTACTTC.

The V and J genes are TRBV2 and TRBJ2-1; D remains unclear. Trimming shortened V by 8 bases and J by 5 bases, and 19 bases separated the two germline ends. This CDR3 is built from 15 residues. The germline V gene has CDR1 SNHLY and CDR2 FYNNEI. The CDR3 DNA follows: TGTGCCAGCTTTTTCGGGTGGAACATCAACAATGAGCAGTTCTTC. Protein sequence: CASFFGWNINNEQFF.

This clonotype was seen ten or more times. The J gene is TRBJ1-3, the V gene TRBV4-1; perhaps TRBD1 as D (6 bases). This CDR3 has 15 amino acids. Germline V gene lookup returns CDR1 MGHRA and CDR2 YSYEKL. V lost 4 bases to trimming and J lost 0 bases, with 10 bases between them. The CDR3 bases are TGCGCCAGCAGCCGTCGGACAGACTCTGGAAACACCATATATTTT. Protein: CASSRRTDSGNTIYF.

The chain couples TRBV2 to TRBJ2-7; D possibly matches TRBD1 or TRBD2 (5 bases each). In germline, CDR1 is SNHLY, CDR2 FYNNEI. This CDR3 has 14 residues. With 6 bases removed from V and 0 bases from J, the gap between germline ends came to 12 bases. CDR3 nucleotide sequence: TGTGCCAGCAGGTCCAAGGGGACCTCCTACGAGCAGTACTTC. Residues: CASRSKGTSYEQYF.

The chain joins TRBV14 to TRBJ2-1, with D perhaps TRBD2 (6 bases). CDR3 length equals 14 residues. Trimming removed 5 bases at V and 10 bases at J, with 18 bases between. Germline lookup yields CDR1 SGHDN and CDR2 FVKESK. The CDR3 spells CASSLSLAGREQFF. Written as DNA, the CDR3 is TGTGCCAGCAGCTTGAGTTTGGCGGGAAGAGAGCAGTTCTTC.

This clonotype was seen ten or more times. This chain links TRBV5-1 with TRBJ2-2; a weak D match, TRBD2 (5 bases). The CDR3 sequence is 17 residues long. V lost 0 bases and J 6 bases, leaving 18 bases between the germline ends. Looked up from germline, CDR1 is SGHRS and CDR2 is YFSETQ. This chain's CDR3 is CASSLGNGPGSAGELFF. The DNA for the CDR3 is TGCGCCAGCAGCTTGGGTAACGGCCCTGGGAGCGCCGGGGAGCTGTTTTTT.

This clonotype was detected only a few times. The gene calls are TRBV5-1 and TRBJ2-5; the D gene is possibly TRBD1 (6 bases). CDR3 length: 15 amino acids. V was shortened by 0 bases and J by 1 base, with 10 bases between the two germline ends. The V gene's germline CDR1 is SGHRS and CDR2 YFSETQ. The CDR3 region is CASSLVGAIQETQYF. The CDR3 nucleotides read TGCGCCAGCAGCTTGGTGGGGGCGATCCAAGAGACCCAGTACTTC.

This clonotype was counted between two and nine times. The V call is TRBV18, the J call TRBJ2-7, with 10 bases identical to TRBD2. After removal of 3 bases from V and 3 bases from J, the junction contained 17 bases not matched to a gene. From germline, CDR1 is KGHSH and CDR2 LQKENI. The CDR3 is made up of 19 amino acids. In DNA form, the CDR3 reads TGTGCCAGCTCACCGAATCGGGCTAGCGGGAGTGTTGGGGGCTACGAGCAGTACTTC. Translating gives CASSPNRASGSVGGYEQYF.

This clonotype was observed a handful of times. The chain carries TRBV10-3 and TRBJ2-5; 8 bases are a match to TRBD1. The CDR3 totals 13 residues. Germline-derived CDR1 and CDR2 are ENHRY and SYGVKD. The V segment lost 11 bases and the J segment 4 bases; nucleotides outside the gene matches: 9. Here the CDR3 reads CASMRGQGETQYF. CDR3 nucleotide sequence: TGTGCCTCAATGAGAGGACAGGGAGAGACCCAGTACTTC.

This rearrangement joins TRBV7-2 to TRBJ1-5, with D possibly TRBD1 on 5 matching bases. The V gene lost 5 bases and the J gene lost 1 base, with 12 bases spanning the gap. Germline lookup yields CDR1 SGHTA and CDR2 FQGNSA. The CDR3 has 15 amino acids. CDR3 DNA sequence: TGTGCCAGCAGCCAACGAGGGGCAAGCAATCAGCCCCAGCATTTT. This gives the protein CASSQRGASNQPQHF. The variable domain in full, with the rest retrieved from reference TRBV7-2 and TRBJ1-5, is GAGVSQSPSNKVTEKGKDVELRCDPISGHTALYWYRQSLGQGLEFLIYFQGNSAPDKSGLPSDRFSAERTGGSVSTLTIQRTQQEDSAVYLCASSQRGASNQPQHFGDGTRLSIL.

This clonotype appeared a few times. The CDR3 DNA is TGCGCCAGCAGCCCGGTTTCGGGTCAGCCCCAGCATTTT. It codes for CASSPVSGQPQHF. This sequence joins TRBV5-1 and TRBJ1-5; D unclear. CDR1 and CDR2 (germline): SGHRS, YFSETQ. V shed 4 bases and J shed 6 bases, with 11 bases lying between them. The CDR3 consists of 13 residues.

This clonotype was observed a few times. V gene TRBV12-3 or TRBV12-4 combines with J gene TRBJ1-4; D unclear. This CDR3 contains 12 residues. The ends were cut back, 10 bases at V and 8 bases at J, with 14 bases in the middle. The chain's CDR3 is CATRAGIEKLFF. DNA for the CDR3: TGTGCCACGCGGGCCGGGATCGAAAAACTGTTTTTT.

There are a few counts of this clonotype. The chain recombines TRBV3-1 with TRBJ2-1, with a weak D call TRBD2 (6 bases). Trimming removed 5 bases from V and 5 bases from J, with 19 bases in between. CDR1 is LGHDT, CDR2 YNNKEL, per germline (reference sequence). This CDR3 is 16 amino acids long. The CDR3 nucleotides read TGTGCCAGCAGCGCACGACATGGCGGGGTTAACAATGAGCAGTTCTTC. Translated, it gives CASSARHGGVNNEQFF.